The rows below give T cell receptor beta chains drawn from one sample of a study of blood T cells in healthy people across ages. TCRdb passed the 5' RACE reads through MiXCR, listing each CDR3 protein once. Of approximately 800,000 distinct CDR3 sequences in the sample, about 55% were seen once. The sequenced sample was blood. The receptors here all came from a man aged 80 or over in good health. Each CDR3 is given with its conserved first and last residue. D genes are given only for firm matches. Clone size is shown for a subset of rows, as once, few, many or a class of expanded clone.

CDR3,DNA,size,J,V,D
CASSQDFRGGDTQYF,TGTGCCAGCAGCCAAGATTTCCGGGGGGGAGATACGCAGTATTTT,few,TRBJ2-3,TRBV4-2,TRBD2
CASSLGHAGTTETQYF,TGCGCCAGCAGCTTGGGTCACGCCGGGACAACAGAGACCCAGTACTTC,few,TRBJ2-5,TRBV5-1,-
CASSLGLAVYNEQFF,TGTGCCAGCAGCTTAGGGCTAGCAGTTTACAATGAGCAGTTCTTC,many,TRBJ2-1,TRBV5-1,-
CASSPRTIGTQYF,TGCGCCAGCAGCCCTAGGACTATCGGTACGCAGTATTTT,-,TRBJ2-3,TRBV5-1,-
CASTLRGGQDTEAFF,TGTGCCAGCACCCTAAGGGGGGGGCAGGACACTGAAGCTTTCTTT,-,TRBJ1-1,TRBV7-2,-
CASSYPRHLQEEKLFF,TGTGCCAGCAGTTACCCCAGGCACCTCCAGGAGGAAAAACTGTTTTTT,few,TRBJ1-4,TRBV6-6,-
CASSLDRRDTQYF,TGCGCCAGCAGCCTGGACCGACGGGATACGCAGTATTTT,-,TRBJ2-3,TRBV5-1,-
CASSPYLQPGYGYTF,TGTGCCAGCAGTCCCTATTTACAGCCCGGCTATGGCTACACCTTC,once,TRBJ1-2,TRBV6-1,-
CASSPGDADNEQFF,TGTGCCAGCAGCCCCGGAGATGCGGACAATGAGCAGTTCTTC,once,TRBJ2-1,TRBV7-8,-
CASSPQGRGAGLSYEQYF,TGCGCCAGCAGCCCTCAAGGAAGGGGAGCGGGGCTATCCTACGAGCAGTACTTC,-,TRBJ2-7,TRBV4-1,TRBD2
CATIQGQLGCYEQYF,TGTGCCACCATCCAAGGACAGTTGGGATGCTACGAGCAGTACTTC,-,TRBJ2-7,TRBV24-1,-
CASSNQTESKQYF,TGTGCCAGCAGCAATCAAACCGAGTCGAAACAGTACTTC,few,TRBJ2-5,TRBV21-1,-
CASSRGTRSDTQYF,TGTGCCAGCAGTCGGGGGACCAGATCAGATACGCAGTATTTT,-,TRBJ2-3,TRBV12-3/TRBV12-4,-
CAWSQPKNIQYF,TGTGCCTGGAGTCAACCTAAAAACATTCAGTACTTC,-,TRBJ2-4,TRBV30,-
CASSPSGTTSYEQYF,TGCGCCAGCAGCCCATCCGGGACTACCTCCTACGAGCAGTACTTC,-,TRBJ2-7,TRBV4-1,TRBD2
CSAPEGGSDYGYTF,TGCAGTGCGCCCGAGGGGGGCTCCGACTATGGCTACACCTTC,few,TRBJ1-2,TRBV20-1,-
CSYSGSTETQYF,TGCAGCTATTCAGGGAGCACGGAGACCCAGTACTTC,-,TRBJ2-5,TRBV29-1,-
CSARALEALGSNEQFF,TGCAGTGCTAGGGCATTAGAAGCCCTCGGGTCCAATGAGCAGTTCTTC,few,TRBJ2-1,TRBV20-1,-
CASSEYTSPGRDYEQYF,TGTGCCAGCAGTGAATATACGAGCCCAGGGCGGGACTACGAGCAGTACTTC,few,TRBJ2-7,TRBV25-1,-
CSVADQFF,TGCAGCGTGGCGGACCAGTTCTTC,once,TRBJ2-1,TRBV29-1,-
CSARPWTSADTQYF,TGCAGTGCTAGACCCTGGACTAGCGCAGATACGCAGTATTTT,-,TRBJ2-3,TRBV20-1,TRBD2
CASSLPGDKGGYTF,TGCGCCAGCAGCTTGCCAGGGGATAAAGGAGGCTACACCTTC,-,TRBJ1-2,TRBV5-1,-
CASSKREREGLQETQYF,TGTGCCAGCAGCAAAAGGGAGCGGGAGGGCCTTCAAGAGACCCAGTACTTC,-,TRBJ2-5,TRBV21-1,-
CAGSLSSVSGANVLTF,TGTGCCGGCAGCCTCTCAAGCGTCTCTGGGGCCAACGTCCTGACTTTC,-,TRBJ2-6,TRBV3-1,-
CASSPPDGMNTEAFF,TGTGCCAGCTCACCACCGGACGGAATGAACACTGAAGCTTTCTTT,-,TRBJ1-1,TRBV18,-
CASSDWTVRDEQFF,TGTGCCAGCAGTGATTGGACAGTTCGCGATGAGCAGTTCTTC,-,TRBJ2-1,TRBV27,-
CASSLALNGPNGQFF,TGTGCCAGCAGTTTAGCGCTCAACGGCCCCAATGGGCAGTTCTTC,-,TRBJ2-1,TRBV12-3/TRBV12-4,-
CASSQMGQGNNSPLHF,TGCGCCAGCAGCCAGATGGGACAGGGAAATAATTCACCCCTCCACTTT,many,TRBJ1-6,TRBV4-1,TRBD1
CASKLGSSGANVLTF,TGTGCCAGCAAACTGGGGAGCTCTGGGGCCAACGTCCTGACTTTC,-,TRBJ2-6,TRBV6-5,-
CASSFSLRSGSRYEQYF,TGTGCCAGCAGTTTTTCCCTCAGGAGCGGGAGTAGATACGAGCAGTACTTC,few,TRBJ2-7,TRBV12-3/TRBV12-4,TRBD2